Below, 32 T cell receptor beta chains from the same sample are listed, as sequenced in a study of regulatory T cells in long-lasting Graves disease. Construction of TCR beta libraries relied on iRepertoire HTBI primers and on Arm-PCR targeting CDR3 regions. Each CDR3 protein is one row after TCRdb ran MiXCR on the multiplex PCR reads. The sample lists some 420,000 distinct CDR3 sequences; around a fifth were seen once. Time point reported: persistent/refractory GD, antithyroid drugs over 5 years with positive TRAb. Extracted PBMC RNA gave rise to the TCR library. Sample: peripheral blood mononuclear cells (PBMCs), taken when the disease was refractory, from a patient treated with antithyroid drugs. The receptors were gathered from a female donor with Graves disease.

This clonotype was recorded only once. The CDR3 sequence is CASSFSPRTSGMERYEQYF. The CDR3 coding sequence is TGTGCCAGCAGTTTTTCACCACGGACTAGCGGGATGGAGCGCTACGAGCAGTACTTC. V and J are TRBV28 and TRBJ2-7; 12 nucleotides match TRBD2. V shed 3 bases, J shed 3 bases, and the junction held 15 bases outside the gene matches. CDR1 is MDHEN, CDR2 SYDVKM, per germline. The CDR3 contains 19 residues.

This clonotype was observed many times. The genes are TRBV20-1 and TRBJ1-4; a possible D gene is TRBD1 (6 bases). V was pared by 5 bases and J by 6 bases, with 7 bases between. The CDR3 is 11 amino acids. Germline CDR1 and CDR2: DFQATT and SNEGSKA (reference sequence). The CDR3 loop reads CSAWTDEKLFF. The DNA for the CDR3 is TGCAGTGCTTGGACAGATGAAAAACTGTTTTTT.

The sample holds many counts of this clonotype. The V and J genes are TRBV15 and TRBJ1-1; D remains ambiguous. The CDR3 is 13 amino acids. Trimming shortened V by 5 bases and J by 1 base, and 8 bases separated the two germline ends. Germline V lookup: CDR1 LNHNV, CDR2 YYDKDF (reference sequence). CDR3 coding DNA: TGTGCCACCAGCGCGCTTCAGAACACTGAAGCTTTCTTT. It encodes CATSALQNTEAFF. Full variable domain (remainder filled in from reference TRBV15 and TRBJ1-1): DAMVIQNPRYQVTQFGKPVTLSCSQTLNHNVMYWYQQKSSQAPKLLFHYYDKDFNNEADTPDNFQSRRPNTSFCFLDIRSPGLGDTAMYLCATSALQNTEAFFGQGTRLTVV.

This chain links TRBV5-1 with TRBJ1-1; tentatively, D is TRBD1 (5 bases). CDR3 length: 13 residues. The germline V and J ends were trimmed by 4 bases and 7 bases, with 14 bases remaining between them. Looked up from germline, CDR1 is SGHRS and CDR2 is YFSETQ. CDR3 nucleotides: TGCGCCAGCAGCCCTCTGGGGGTGGGTGAAGCTTTCTTT. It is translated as CASSPLGVGEAFF.

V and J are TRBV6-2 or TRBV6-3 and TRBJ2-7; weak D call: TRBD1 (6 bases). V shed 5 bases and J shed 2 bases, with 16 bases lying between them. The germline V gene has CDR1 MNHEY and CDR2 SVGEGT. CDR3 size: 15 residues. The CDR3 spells CASSTQDRPTYEQYF. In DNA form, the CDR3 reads TGTGCCAGCAGTACCCAGGACAGACCTACCTACGAGCAGTACTTC.

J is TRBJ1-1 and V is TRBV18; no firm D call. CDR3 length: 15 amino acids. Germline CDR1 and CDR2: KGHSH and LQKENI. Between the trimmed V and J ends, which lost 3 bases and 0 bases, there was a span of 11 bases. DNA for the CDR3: TGTGCCAGCTCACCTGATATAGCCATGAACACTGAAGCTTTCTTT. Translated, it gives CASSPDIAMNTEAFF.

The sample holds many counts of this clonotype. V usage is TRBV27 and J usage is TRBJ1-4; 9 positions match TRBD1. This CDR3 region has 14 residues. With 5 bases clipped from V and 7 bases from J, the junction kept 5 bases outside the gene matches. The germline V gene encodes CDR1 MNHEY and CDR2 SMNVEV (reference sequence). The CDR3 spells CASSRTGDGEKLFF. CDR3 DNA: TGTGCCAGCAGTCGGACAGGGGATGGTGAAAAACTGTTTTTT.

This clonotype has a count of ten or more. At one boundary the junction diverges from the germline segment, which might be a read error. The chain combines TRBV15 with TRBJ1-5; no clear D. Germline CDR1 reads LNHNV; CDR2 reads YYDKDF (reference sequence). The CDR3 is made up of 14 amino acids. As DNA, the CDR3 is TGTGCCACCAGCAGAGACGTTGGCAACCAGCCCCAGCATTTT. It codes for CATSRDVGNQPQHF.

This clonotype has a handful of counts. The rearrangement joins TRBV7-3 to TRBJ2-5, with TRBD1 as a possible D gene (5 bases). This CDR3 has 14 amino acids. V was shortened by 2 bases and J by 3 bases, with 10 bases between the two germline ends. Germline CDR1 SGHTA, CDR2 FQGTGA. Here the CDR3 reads CASSLQGRKETQYF. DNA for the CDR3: TGTGCCAGCAGCTTACAGGGCAGGAAAGAGACCCAGTACTTC. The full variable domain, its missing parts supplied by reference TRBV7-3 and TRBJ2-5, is GAGVSQTPSNKVTEKGKYVELRCDPISGHTALYWYRQSLGQGPEFLIYFQGTGAADDSGLPNDRFFAVRPEGSVSTLKIQRTERGDSAVYLCASSLQGRKETQYFGPGTRLLVL.

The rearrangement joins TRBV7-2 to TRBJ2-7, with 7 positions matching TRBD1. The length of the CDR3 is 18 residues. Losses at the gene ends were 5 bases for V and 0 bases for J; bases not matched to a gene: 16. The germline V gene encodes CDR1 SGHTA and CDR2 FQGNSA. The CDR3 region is CASSQPTTTGAYSYEQYF. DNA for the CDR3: TGTGCCAGCAGCCAACCCACGACTACAGGGGCGTACTCCTACGAGCAGTACTTC. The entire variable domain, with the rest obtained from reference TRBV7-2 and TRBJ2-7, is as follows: GAGVSQSPSNKVTEKGKDVELRCDPISGHTALYWYRQSLGQGLEFLIYFQGNSAPDKSGLPSDRFSAERTGGSVSTLTIQRTQQEDSAVYLCASSQPTTTGAYSYEQYFGPGTRLTVT.

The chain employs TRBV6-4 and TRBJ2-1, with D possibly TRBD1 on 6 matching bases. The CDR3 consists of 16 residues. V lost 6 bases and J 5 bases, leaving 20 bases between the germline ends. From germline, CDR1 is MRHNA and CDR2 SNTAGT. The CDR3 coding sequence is TGTGCCAGCAGGCCTTTAATTAACAGGGACCACAATGAGCAGTTCTTC. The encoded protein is CASRPLINRDHNEQFF.

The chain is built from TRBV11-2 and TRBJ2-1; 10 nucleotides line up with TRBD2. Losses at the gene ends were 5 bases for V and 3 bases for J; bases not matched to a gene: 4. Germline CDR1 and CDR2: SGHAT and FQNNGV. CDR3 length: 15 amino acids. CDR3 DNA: TGTGCCAGCAGCGCAAGCGGGGGGGTCTACAATGAGCAGTTCTTC. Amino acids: CASSASGGVYNEQFF.

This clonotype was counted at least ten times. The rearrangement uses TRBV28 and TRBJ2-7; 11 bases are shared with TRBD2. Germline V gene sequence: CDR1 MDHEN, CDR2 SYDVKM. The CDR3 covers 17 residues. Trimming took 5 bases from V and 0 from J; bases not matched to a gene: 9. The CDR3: CASSPPSGRPSSYEQYF. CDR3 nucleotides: TGTGCCAGCAGTCCTCCTAGCGGGAGGCCCTCCTCCTACGAGCAGTACTTC.

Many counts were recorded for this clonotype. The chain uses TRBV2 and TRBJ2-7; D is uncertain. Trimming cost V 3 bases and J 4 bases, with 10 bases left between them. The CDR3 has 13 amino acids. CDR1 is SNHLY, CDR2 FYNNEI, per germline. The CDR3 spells CASSDTQRYEQYF. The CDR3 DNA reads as TGTGCCAGCAGTGATACACAGCGTTACGAGCAGTACTTC.

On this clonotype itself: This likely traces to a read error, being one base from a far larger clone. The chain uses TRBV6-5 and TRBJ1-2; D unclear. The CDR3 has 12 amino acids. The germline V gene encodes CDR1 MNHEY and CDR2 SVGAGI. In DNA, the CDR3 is TGTGCCATCAGTTCTGGGATCTATGGCTACACCTTC. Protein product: CAISSGIYGYTF.

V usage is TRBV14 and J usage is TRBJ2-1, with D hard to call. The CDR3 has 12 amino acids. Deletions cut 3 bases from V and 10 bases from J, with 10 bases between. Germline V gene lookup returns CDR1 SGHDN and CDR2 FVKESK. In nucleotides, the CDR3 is TGTGCCAGCAGCCATTTCCTCGGGGAGCAGTTCTTC. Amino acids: CASSHFLGEQFF.

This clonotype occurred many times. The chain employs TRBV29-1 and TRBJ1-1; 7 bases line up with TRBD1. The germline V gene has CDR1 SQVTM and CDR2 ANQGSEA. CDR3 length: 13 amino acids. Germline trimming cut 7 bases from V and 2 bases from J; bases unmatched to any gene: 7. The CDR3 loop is CSGEGQSNTEAFF. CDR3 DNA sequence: TGCAGCGGAGAGGGACAGTCTAACACTGAAGCTTTCTTT. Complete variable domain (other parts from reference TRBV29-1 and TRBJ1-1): SAVISQKPSRDICQRGTSLTIQCQVDSQVTMMFWYRQQPGQSLTLIATANQGSEATYESGFVIDKFPISRPNLTFSTLTVSNMSPEDSSIYLCSGEGQSNTEAFFGQGTRLTVV.

The CDR3: CSVEDGQGTLHYGYTF. CDR3 bases: TGCAGCGTTGAAGATGGGCAGGGGACCCTTCACTATGGCTACACCTTC. The V call is TRBV29-1, the J call TRBJ1-2, with D possibly matching TRBD1 (6 bases). The length of the CDR3 is 16 residues. V lost 0 bases and J lost 3, with 17 bases in between. Germline-derived CDR1 and CDR2 are SQVTM and ANQGSEA. Using reference TRBV29-1 and TRBJ1-2 for the parts outside the CDR3, the full variable domain is SAVISQKPSRDICQRGTSLTIQCQVDSQVTMMFWYRQQPGQSLTLIATANQGSEATYESGFVIDKFPISRPNLTFSTLTVSNMSPEDSSIYLCSVEDGQGTLHYGYTFGSGTRLTVV.

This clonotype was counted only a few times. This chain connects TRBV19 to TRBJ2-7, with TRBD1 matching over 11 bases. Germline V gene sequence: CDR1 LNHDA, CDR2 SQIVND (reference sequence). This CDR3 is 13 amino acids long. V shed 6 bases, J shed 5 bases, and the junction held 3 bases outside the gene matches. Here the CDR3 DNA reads TGTGCCAGTAGGGACAGGGGGCACCACGAGCAGTACTTC. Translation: CASRDRGHHEQYF.

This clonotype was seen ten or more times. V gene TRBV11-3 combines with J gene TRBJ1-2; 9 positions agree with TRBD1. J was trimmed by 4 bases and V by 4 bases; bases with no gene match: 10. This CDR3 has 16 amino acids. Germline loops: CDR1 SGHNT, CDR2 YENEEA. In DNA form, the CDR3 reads TGTGCCAGCAGCTCCCATGACAGGGGGGTTCCCTATGGCTACACCTTC. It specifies CASSSHDRGVPYGYTF.

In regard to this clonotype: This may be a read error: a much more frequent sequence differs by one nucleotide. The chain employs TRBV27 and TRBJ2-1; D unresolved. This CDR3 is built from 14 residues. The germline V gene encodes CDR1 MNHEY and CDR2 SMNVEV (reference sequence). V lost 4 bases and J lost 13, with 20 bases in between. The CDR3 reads CASSWSSAQETQFF. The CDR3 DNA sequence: TGTGCCAGCAGTTGGTCAAGCGCGCAAGAGACCCAGTTCTTC.

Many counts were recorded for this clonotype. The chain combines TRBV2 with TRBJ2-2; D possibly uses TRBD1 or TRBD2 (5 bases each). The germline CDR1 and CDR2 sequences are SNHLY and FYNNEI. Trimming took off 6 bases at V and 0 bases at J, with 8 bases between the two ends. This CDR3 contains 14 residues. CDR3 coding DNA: TGTGCCAGCAGGGGGGTATCGAACACCGGGGAGCTGTTTTTT. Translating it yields CASRGVSNTGELFF.

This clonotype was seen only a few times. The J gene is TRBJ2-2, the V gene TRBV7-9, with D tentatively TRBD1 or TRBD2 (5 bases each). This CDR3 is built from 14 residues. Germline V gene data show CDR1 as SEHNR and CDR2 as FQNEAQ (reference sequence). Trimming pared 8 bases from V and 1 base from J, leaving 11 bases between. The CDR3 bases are TGTGCCAGCCGACGGGACGGGAACACCGGGGAGCTGTTTTTT. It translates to CASRRDGNTGELFF. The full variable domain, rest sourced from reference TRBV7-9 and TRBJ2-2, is DTGVSQNPRHKITKRGQNVTFRCDPISEHNRLYWYRQTLGQGPEFLTYFQNEAQLEKSRLLSDRFSAERPKGSFSTLEIQRTEQGDSAMYLCASRRDGNTGELFFGEGSRLTVL.

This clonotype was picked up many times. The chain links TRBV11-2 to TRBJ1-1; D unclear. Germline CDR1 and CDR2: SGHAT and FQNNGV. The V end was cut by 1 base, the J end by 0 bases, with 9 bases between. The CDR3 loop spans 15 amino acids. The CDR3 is CASSLGPGLNTEAFF. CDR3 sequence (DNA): TGTGCCAGCAGCTTAGGTCCGGGCTTGAACACTGAAGCTTTCTTT.

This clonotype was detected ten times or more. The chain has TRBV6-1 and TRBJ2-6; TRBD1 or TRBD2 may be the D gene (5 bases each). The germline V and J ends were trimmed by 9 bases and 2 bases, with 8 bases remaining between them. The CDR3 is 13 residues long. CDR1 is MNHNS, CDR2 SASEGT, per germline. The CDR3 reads CASGGTGANVLTF. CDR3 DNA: TGTGCCAGTGGGGGAACTGGGGCCAACGTCCTGACTTTC.

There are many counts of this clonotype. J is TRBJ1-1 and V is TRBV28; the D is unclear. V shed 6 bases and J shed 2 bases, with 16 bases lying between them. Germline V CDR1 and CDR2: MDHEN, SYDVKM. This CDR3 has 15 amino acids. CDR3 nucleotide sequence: TGTGCCAGCAGCCTTACTATTGCAGTTAACACTGAAGCTTTCTTT. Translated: CASSLTIAVNTEAFF.

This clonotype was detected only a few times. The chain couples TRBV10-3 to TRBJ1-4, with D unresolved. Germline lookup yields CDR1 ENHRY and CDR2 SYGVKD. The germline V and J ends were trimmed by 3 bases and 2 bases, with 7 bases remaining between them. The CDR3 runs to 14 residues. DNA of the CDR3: TGTGCCATCAGTGAAAGGGCGACTAATGAAAAACTGTTTTTT. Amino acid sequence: CAISERATNEKLFF.

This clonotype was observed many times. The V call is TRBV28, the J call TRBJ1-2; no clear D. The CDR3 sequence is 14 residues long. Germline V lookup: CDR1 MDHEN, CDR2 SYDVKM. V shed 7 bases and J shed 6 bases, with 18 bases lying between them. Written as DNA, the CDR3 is TGTGCCAGCACCTCATCGGTGACTTTGAATGGCTACACCTTC. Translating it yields CASTSSVTLNGYTF.

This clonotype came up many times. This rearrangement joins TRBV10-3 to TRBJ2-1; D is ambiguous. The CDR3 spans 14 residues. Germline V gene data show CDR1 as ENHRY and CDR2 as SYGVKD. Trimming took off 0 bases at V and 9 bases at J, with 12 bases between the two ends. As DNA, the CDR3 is TGTGCCATCAGTGAGTCGATGGTGAGGAGTGAGCAGTTCTTC. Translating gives CAISESMVRSEQFF.

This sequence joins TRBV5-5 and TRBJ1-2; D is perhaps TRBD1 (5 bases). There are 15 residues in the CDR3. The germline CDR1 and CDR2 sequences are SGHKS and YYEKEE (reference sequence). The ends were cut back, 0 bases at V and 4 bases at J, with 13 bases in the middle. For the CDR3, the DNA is TGTGCCAGCAGCTTGGTGTCGTGGGACCCCTATGGCTACACCTTC. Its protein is CASSLVSWDPYGYTF.

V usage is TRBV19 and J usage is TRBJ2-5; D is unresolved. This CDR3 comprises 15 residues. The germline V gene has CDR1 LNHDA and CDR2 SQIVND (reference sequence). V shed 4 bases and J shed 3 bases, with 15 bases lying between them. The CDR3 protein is CASSRTGRREETQYF. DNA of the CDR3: TGTGCCAGTAGTAGAACTGGGCGGAGAGAAGAGACCCAGTACTTC.

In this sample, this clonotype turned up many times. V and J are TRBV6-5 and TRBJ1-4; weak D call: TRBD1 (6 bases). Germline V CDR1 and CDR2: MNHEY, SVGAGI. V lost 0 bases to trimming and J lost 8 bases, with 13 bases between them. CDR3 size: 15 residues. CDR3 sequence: CASSYSRQGLEKLFF. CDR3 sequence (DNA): TGTGCCAGCAGTTACTCGCGGCAGGGGCTAGAAAAACTGTTTTTT.